A selection of T cell receptor beta chains follows, all from one sample in a study of cytomegalovirus exposure and HLA in healthy donors. The method was immunoSEQ multiplex PCR; TCRdb's version includes in-frame clones alone and lacks a portion of them. The sample has some 79,000 clones, around 81% seen once. Input material: PBMCs. The receptors were gathered from a male donor in good health and CMV-seropositive. Each CDR3 is given with its conserved first and last residue. The order of the fields is V gene, J gene, D gene, CDR3 protein. A D gene is named only where the DNA matches it firmly.

TRBV6-5,TRBJ1-1,-,CASVSGLTGTEAFF
TRBV5-4,TRBJ1-3,-,CASAPSSGNTIYF
TRBV28,TRBJ1-5,-,CASSSPEGYQPQHF
TRBV6-6,TRBJ1-3,TRBD1,CASSTGGAGGNTIYF
TRBV5-5,TRBJ1-4,TRBD1,CASRNRGQGEKLFF
TRBV13,TRBJ1-2,-,CASSLGADYGYTF
TRBV28,TRBJ2-1,TRBD2,CASSLLVAGENEQFF
TRBV5-1,TRBJ1-2,TRBD1,CASSLGTGYGYTF
TRBV6-5,TRBJ2-7,-,CASSYASPSAYEQYF
TRBV6-5,TRBJ1-2,-,CASAQFYGYTF
TRBV30,TRBJ1-6,-,CAWSVTGGNSPLHF
TRBV5-1,TRBJ2-5,-,CASSPFQSQETQYF
TRBV25-1,TRBJ2-7,-,CASRPSTVQDYEQYF
TRBV5-1,TRBJ2-7,-,CASRDHRGVYEQYF
TRBV19,TRBJ2-7,TRBD1,CASSISPYRGRTYEQYF
TRBV7-6,TRBJ2-7,-,CASSLAPRGGPYEQYF
TRBV19,TRBJ1-2,TRBD1,CASSTTGTGDNYGYTF
TRBV7-2,TRBJ2-7,-,CASSLGGGAAYEQYF
TRBV28,TRBJ2-1,-,CASSDHYPYEQFF
TRBV19,TRBJ2-6,TRBD2,CASRPGGEGGANVLTF
TRBV27,TRBJ1-2,TRBD1,CASYGRGISSYTF
TRBV2,TRBJ1-2,TRBD1,CASSDGRGLVGYTF
TRBV6-6,TRBJ2-7,-,CASSTSWEQYF
TRBV11-2,TRBJ2-5,-,CASSSRGTQYF
TRBV28,TRBJ1-4,TRBD1,CASSSPRGQGKLFF
TRBV27,TRBJ1-5,TRBD1,CASSSGGRGNQPQHF
TRBV6-4,TRBJ1-1,-,CASRVQGSTEAFF
TRBV29-1,TRBJ1-1,TRBD1,CSARGDSMNTEAFF
TRBV7-6,TRBJ2-2,TRBD2,CASSGLAVGSGELFF
TRBV25-1,TRBJ2-3,-,CASSVGGTFTDTQYF
TRBV5-4,TRBJ2-7,TRBD2,CASSAVTSGSWNEQYF
TRBV7-9,TRBJ2-7,TRBD1,CASSPGLGTGEREYF
TRBV5-4,TRBJ2-5,TRBD2,CASSLGTSGRETQYF
TRBV11-2,TRBJ2-1,TRBD1,CASSVTAGTGAFSYNEQFF
TRBV4-1,TRBJ1-3,TRBD1,CASSQARGLDSGNTIYF
TRBV28,TRBJ2-3,TRBD2,CASSPAGDSRTDTQYF
TRBV11-2,TRBJ2-3,TRBD2,CASSLVGTSLDTQYF
TRBV5-4,TRBJ2-7,TRBD2,CASSLTGGPYEQYF
TRBV7-9,TRBJ1-1,-,CASSRDLGRNTEAFF
TRBV7-9,TRBJ2-1,-,CASSSNNEQFF
TRBV28,TRBJ2-7,-,CASGTFEQYF
TRBV28,TRBJ2-1,TRBD1,CASSLWDREGEQFF
TRBV5-1,TRBJ1-3,-,CASSLGSAGNTIYF
TRBV7-7,TRBJ2-1,-,CASSFQPSAEQFF
TRBV9,TRBJ2-3,-,CASSVDYGGGPTDTQYF
TRBV6-5,TRBJ1-3,-,CASRSPDYTGNTIYF
TRBV9,TRBJ1-1,-,CASSETGGLGAEAFF
TRBV11-3,TRBJ2-1,TRBD2,CASSHGTSGPSYNEQFF
TRBV2,TRBJ2-1,TRBD2,CAHTWGGSTYNEQFF
TRBV15,TRBJ2-1,-,CATSSERRGNNNEQFF
TRBV7-8,TRBJ2-3,-,CASSRRVTGERADTQYF
TRBV19,TRBJ1-5,-,CASSLTARGRMYSNQPQHF
TRBV9,TRBJ2-5,TRBD2,CASSVGTSGSGRGETQYF
TRBV4-1,TRBJ2-1,-,CASSQDWREYNEQFF
TRBV10-3,TRBJ1-2,TRBD1,CAITGGSDYGYTF
TRBV4-1,TRBJ1-1,-,CASSPPTRGVDTEAFF
TRBV7-8,TRBJ1-1,-,CASSVQGNLEAFF
TRBV7-2,TRBJ2-5,TRBD2,CASSLLAGLIETQYF
TRBV2,TRBJ1-5,-,CASSESNSNQPQHF